This entry features one TCR beta chain sequence. Its cognate antigen is unknown. The data belong to a study of T cell clonotyping in hematopoietic cell transplantation. Study-level results: Recipient TCR diversity dropped after transplant; expanded clonotypes rose from day 30 to 180. Few recipient clonotypes overlapped donors; over 97% were de novo at given depth.

Measured with immunoSEQ multiplex PCR; TCRdb has only the in-frame clones, and not every one. The table includes a few thousand clones, roughly 89% detected once. Blood collection times were about day -28 and days 30, 100, 180 posttransplant. The CDR3 runs to 16 residues. Germline CDR1 MNHNS, CDR2 SASEGT. V was clipped by 4 bases and J by 7 bases, with 20 bases between them. This sequence originates from an older male patient who had an allogeneic stem cell transplant from an unrelated donor, so T cells may come from the graft donor. Some clones in this sample may be carry-over from other donors' samples. The rearrangement joins TRBV6-1 to TRBJ2-4; D gene uncertain. The sample here was peripheral blood mononuclear cells, taken 100 days after allogeneic stem cell transplant. CDR3 in amino acids: CASSGILGIVMNIQYF. In nucleotides, the CDR3 is TGTGCCAGCAGTGGAATATTGGGGATTGTGATGAACATTCAGTACTTC.